The 27 T cell receptor beta chains presented below share a single source sample, sequenced in a study of shared clonotypes between healthy human individuals. Method: immunoSEQ multiplex PCR; TCRdb's copy keeps in-frame clones and lacks some. The sample holds roughly 2.2 million clones, 90% to 95% seen once. Sequencing input: naive CD4+ T cells from PBMCs. Subset meaning: CD45RA+ positively selected. Receptors originate from a man aged 18-30 years in good health. Some clones in this sample may be carry-over from other donors' samples.

CDR3 sequence: CATGGRTSSQETQYF. In nucleotides, the CDR3 is TGTGCCACCGGGGGGAGGACTTCTTCACAAGAGACCCAGTACTTC. The chain is built from TRBV2 and TRBJ2-5, with TRBD2 matching 7 bases. V gave up 10 bases and J gave up 2 bases; unmatched junction bases: 13. Germline V lookup: CDR1 SNHLY, CDR2 FYNNEI. This CDR3 is built from 15 residues.

The rearrangement links TRBV19 to TRBJ2-7; TRBD1 aligns across 11 bases. The CDR3 length is 15 residues. The germline V gene encodes CDR1 LNHDA and CDR2 SQIVND (reference sequence). J was trimmed by 0 bases and V by 3 bases; bases with no gene match: 1. CDR3 nucleotides: TGTGCCAGTAGTATGGACAGGGGGCGCTCCTACGAGCAGTACTTC. Protein sequence: CASSMDRGRSYEQYF.

This clone was recorded only once. For the CDR3, the DNA is TGCGCCAGCAGCTACCTCGACAGGGGCATGGTTAGTGAGCAGTTCTTC. It codes for CASSYLDRGMVSEQFF. The chain combines TRBV5-1 with TRBJ2-1; 8 bases agree with TRBD1. The V gene end was trimmed by 3 bases and the J gene end by 9 bases; junction bases not matched to a gene: 14. This CDR3 is built from 16 residues. Germline CDR1 and CDR2: SGHRS and YFSETQ.

V and J are TRBV6-5 and TRBJ2-7; D gene uncertain. Per germline, CDR1 MNHEY and CDR2 SVGAGI. V was cut by 2 bases and J by 2 bases, with 10 bases left in between. CDR3 size: 14 residues. DNA of the CDR3: TGTGCCAGCAGTTACGGGCGGAGACCCTACGAGCAGTACTTC. Its translation is CASSYGRRPYEQYF.

The V and J genes are TRBV5-6 and TRBJ2-3, with 10 bases fitting TRBD2. The V gene end was trimmed by 5 bases and the J gene end by 8 bases; junction bases not matched to a gene: 17. The germline V gene has CDR1 SGHDT and CDR2 YYEEEE. This CDR3 spans 17 amino acids. Here the CDR3 DNA reads TGTGCCAGCAGTCGAGCCCTCGCTAGCGGGAGTCGGGGTACGCAGTATTTT. Its protein is CASSRALASGSRGTQYF. The full variable domain, rest sourced from reference TRBV5-6 and TRBJ2-3, is DAGVTQSPTHLIKTRGQQVTLRCSPKSGHDTVSWYQQALGQGPQFIFQYYEEEERQRGNFPDRFSGHQFPNYSSELNVNALLLGDSALYLCASSRALASGSRGTQYFGPGTRLTVL.

V and J are TRBV6-5 and TRBJ2-7; D perhaps matches TRBD2 (6 bases). The CDR3 is 14 amino acids. V lost 5 bases to trimming and J lost 2 bases, with 13 bases between them. Germline CDR1 and CDR2: MNHEY and SVGAGI. CDR3 DNA: TGTGCCAGCAGTGTGTCTAGCGAAACCTACGAGCAGTACTTC. Amino acid sequence: CASSVSSETYEQYF.

The CDR3 nucleotides read TGTGCCAGCTCACCGGTTTTGGGGGCCCTCTCTGGGGCCAACGTCCTGACTTTC. Protein product: CASSPVLGALSGANVLTF. The chain recombines TRBV18 with TRBJ2-6, with a tentative D call TRBD1 (6 bases). The ends were cut back, 3 bases at V and 0 bases at J, with 15 bases in the middle. There are 18 residues in the CDR3. CDR1 and CDR2 from the germline V gene are KGHSH and LQKENI.

V usage is TRBV7-2 and J usage is TRBJ2-1; 11 bases are shared with TRBD1. This CDR3 is built from 15 residues. The germline V gene has CDR1 SGHTA and CDR2 FQGNSA. With V trimmed by 5 bases and J by 7 bases, 7 bases remained unmatched. The CDR3: CASSLSGTGGNEQFF. DNA of the CDR3: TGTGCCAGCAGCCTATCCGGGACAGGGGGGAATGAGCAGTTCTTC.

The chain is built from TRBV6-5 and TRBJ1-3; no clear D gene. V shed 4 bases and J shed 0 bases, with 10 bases lying between them. In germline, CDR1 is MNHEY, CDR2 SVGAGI. CDR3 size: 15 residues. CDR3 loop: CASSWAPSSGNTIYF. Here the CDR3 DNA reads TGTGCCAGCAGTTGGGCTCCCAGCTCTGGAAACACCATATATTTT.

The genes are TRBV4-2 and TRBJ1-2; D is undetermined. Trimming removed 0 bases from V and 4 bases from J, with 9 bases in between. Germline lookup yields CDR1 LGHNA and CDR2 YNFKEQ. The CDR3 is 14 amino acids. This chain's CDR3 is CASSQDPGSYGYTF. The CDR3 DNA reads TGTGCCAGCAGCCAAGATCCGGGCAGCTATGGCTACACCTTC.

The rearrangement uses TRBV19 and TRBJ1-2; the match to TRBD1 covers 7 bases. Germline CDR1 is LNHDA and CDR2 is SQIVND (reference sequence). Losses at the gene ends were 3 bases for V and 2 bases for J; bases not matched to a gene: 9. The CDR3 is 16 residues long. The CDR3 spells CASSIFALTGNYGYTF. The CDR3 DNA reads TGTGCCAGTAGTATCTTCGCGTTGACAGGGAACTATGGCTACACCTTC.

The V gene is TRBV6-6, the J gene TRBJ2-7, with a possible D match to TRBD1 (6 bases). Trimming removed 8 bases from V and 7 bases from J, with 18 bases in between. The CDR3 length is 13 residues. CDR1 MNHNY and CDR2 SVGAGI come from the germline V gene (reference sequence). CDR3 residues: CASGRGTIWEQYF. CDR3 in DNA: TGTGCCAGCGGAAGGGGGACCATTTGGGAGCAGTACTTC.

In regard to this clone: At the DNA level, this CDR3 is encoded by other sequences in the same sample as well. The V call is TRBV6-1, the J call TRBJ2-3, with 9 nucleotides matching TRBD1. The CDR3 loop spans 14 amino acids. Germline V CDR1 and CDR2: MNHNS, SASEGT. V gave up 6 bases and J gave up 1 base; unmatched junction bases: 2. The CDR3 region has the DNA TGTGCCAGCAGGCGGACAGGGGGCACAGATACGCAGTATTTT. Translation gives CASRRTGGTDTQYF.

This clone appeared a single time. The V call is TRBV14, the J call TRBJ1-1, with 8 bases fitting TRBD1. V shed 4 bases, J shed 8 bases, and the junction held 0 bases outside the gene matches. Germline V gene data show CDR1 as SGHDN and CDR2 as FVKESK. This CDR3 is 11 amino acids long. The CDR3 sequence: CASSRDREAFF. Written as DNA, the CDR3 is TGTGCCAGCAGCCGGGACAGGGAAGCTTTCTTT.

This clone was counted only a few times. Other DNA sequences in this specimen translate into the identical CDR3. The V call is TRBV9, the J call TRBJ2-3; no definite D call. Trimming left V 0 bases short and J 1 base short, with 3 bases between. This CDR3 has 13 amino acids. CDR1 SGDLS and CDR2 YYNGEE come from the germline V gene. CDR3 protein: CASSVERTDTQYF. The CDR3 region has the DNA TGTGCCAGCAGCGTAGAACGCACAGATACGCAGTATTTT.

Comment on this clone: The same CDR3 can be traced to other DNA sequences in this sample. V gene TRBV5-1 combines with J gene TRBJ2-1; 13 positions match TRBD2. Germline lookup yields CDR1 SGHRS and CDR2 YFSETQ. The V and J ends lost 4 bases and 4 bases, in that order; junction bases with no gene match: 2. CDR3 size: 15 residues. The CDR3: CASSAGLAGYNEQFF. In DNA, the CDR3 is TGCGCCAGCAGCGCGGGACTAGCGGGGTACAATGAGCAGTTCTTC.

This clone has just one count. The chain couples TRBV7-7 to TRBJ2-5; maybe TRBD1 (6 bases). In germline, CDR1 is SSHAT, CDR2 FNYEAQ (reference sequence). V lost 5 bases, J lost 3 bases, and 10 bases lay in between. The CDR3 totals 13 residues. CDR3: CASSTTGKETQYF. The CDR3 DNA follows: TGTGCCAGCAGCACCACAGGGAAAGAGACCCAGTACTTC.

V is TRBV28 and J is TRBJ1-5; D ambiguous. The CDR3 has 16 amino acids. Germline lookup yields CDR1 MDHEN and CDR2 SYDVKM. V lost 2 bases, J lost 4 bases, and 15 bases lay in between. For the CDR3, the DNA is TGTGCCAGCAGTTTAGCTTCGGTAGGCAGGAATCAGCCCCAGCATTTT. Translating it yields CASSLASVGRNQPQHF.

The chain has TRBV5-4 and TRBJ1-1; maybe TRBD1 (5 bases). Germline CDR1 SGHNT, CDR2 YYREEE (reference sequence). This CDR3 spans 15 amino acids. Trimming cost V 5 bases and J 3 bases, with 17 bases left between them. As DNA, the CDR3 is TGTGCCAGCAGTCTCCCAGGGAGGGAGGACACTGAAGCTTTCTTT. Translation: CASSLPGREDTEAFF.

The chain is built from TRBV11-1 and TRBJ2-2; 11 bases fit TRBD2. CDR1 is SGHAT, CDR2 FQDESV, per germline (reference sequence). With V trimmed by 0 bases and J by 4 bases, 10 bases remained unmatched. CDR3 size: 19 residues. CDR3 bases: TGTGCCAGCAGCTTAGCTTGGCCTAGCGGGAGGTTGTTCACCGGGGAGCTGTTTTTT. Protein sequence: CASSLAWPSGRLFTGELFF. The full variable domain, with the rest looked up from reference TRBV11-1 and TRBJ2-2, is EAEVAQSPRYKITEKSQAVAFWCDPISGHATLYWYRQILGQGPELLVQFQDESVVDDSQLPKDRFSAERLKGVDSTLKIQPAELGDSAMYLCASSLAWPSGRLFTGELFFGEGSRLTVL.

The rearrangement links TRBV9 to TRBJ1-2; D unclear. Trimming shortened V by 6 bases and J by 7 bases, and 16 bases separated the two germline ends. The CDR3 loop spans 13 amino acids. Germline loops: CDR1 SGDLS, CDR2 YYNGEE. As DNA, the CDR3 is TGTGCCAGCACCGGCGCCGACCCCATTGGCTACACCTTC. It codes for CASTGADPIGYTF.

The V call is TRBV6-1, the J call TRBJ2-7, with 7 bases fitting TRBD1. The junction had 7 bases not matched to a gene; V was cut back by 6 bases and J by 5 bases. CDR3 length: 13 amino acids. Germline values: CDR1 MNHNS, CDR2 SASEGT. DNA for the CDR3: TGTGCCAGCAGGAGGGACAGCCCCAACGAGCAGTACTTC. It specifies CASRRDSPNEQYF.

This chain links TRBV5-1 with TRBJ2-7; 11 bases map to TRBD1. Trimming removed 4 bases from V and 7 bases from J; junction bases left unmatched: 7. The germline gives CDR1 SGHRS, CDR2 YFSETQ. The CDR3 covers 14 residues. DNA of the CDR3: TGCGCCAGCAGCGGGGGACAGGGGGTCCGGGAGCAGTACTTC. Encoded protein: CASSGGQGVREQYF.

The chain carries TRBV2 and TRBJ2-5; D not resolved. Germline loops: CDR1 SNHLY, CDR2 FYNNEI. This CDR3 is built from 14 residues. Trimming removed 7 bases at V and 7 bases at J, with 19 bases between. Here the CDR3 DNA reads TGTGCCAGCACCTCAGAAAAGACGACCGGGACCCAGTACTTC. This translates into CASTSEKTTGTQYF.

This clone was found a few times. This rearrangement joins TRBV18 to TRBJ2-7; tentative D call: TRBD1 (5 bases). V was shortened by 0 bases and J by 6 bases, with 9 bases between the two germline ends. Germline V gene data show CDR1 as KGHSH and CDR2 as LQKENI. The CDR3 sequence is 13 residues long. The CDR3 DNA reads TGTGCCAGCTCACCACCTAGCCAGGGCGAGCAGTACTTC. It specifies CASSPPSQGEQYF. Drawing the rest from reference TRBV18 and TRBJ2-7, the complete variable domain is NAGVMQNPRHLVRRRGQEARLRCSPMKGHSHVYWYRQLPEEGLKFMVYLQKENIIDESGMPKERFSAEFPKEGPSILRIQQVVRGDSAAYFCASSPPSQGEQYFGPGTRLTVT.

The chain has TRBV5-1 and TRBJ2-5, with 7 bases lining up with TRBD2. Germline-derived CDR1 and CDR2 are SGHRS and YFSETQ. V was pared by 0 bases and J by 4 bases, with 15 bases of the junction left unmatched. The CDR3 is 18 amino acids. The CDR3 loop reads CASSLEGQPTSLAETQYF. The CDR3 DNA reads as TGCGCCAGCAGCTTGGAGGGGCAACCGACTAGCTTGGCAGAGACCCAGTACTTC. Drawing the rest from reference TRBV5-1 and TRBJ2-5, the complete variable domain is KAGVTQTPRYLIKTRGQQVTLSCSPISGHRSVSWYQQTPGQGLQFLFEYFSETQRNKGNFPGRFSGRQFSNSRSEMNVSTLELGDSALYLCASSLEGQPTSLAETQYFGPGTRLLVL.

The chain uses TRBV27 and TRBJ2-1; D is ambiguous. There are 14 residues in the CDR3. With 4 bases removed from V and 7 bases from J, the gap between germline ends came to 14 bases. Per the germline V gene, CDR1 is MNHEY and CDR2 is SMNVEV (reference sequence). The CDR3, as DNA: TGTGCCAGCAGTTATTTGTGGGTTAGTAATGAGCAGTTCTTC. Its translation is CASSYLWVSNEQFF.